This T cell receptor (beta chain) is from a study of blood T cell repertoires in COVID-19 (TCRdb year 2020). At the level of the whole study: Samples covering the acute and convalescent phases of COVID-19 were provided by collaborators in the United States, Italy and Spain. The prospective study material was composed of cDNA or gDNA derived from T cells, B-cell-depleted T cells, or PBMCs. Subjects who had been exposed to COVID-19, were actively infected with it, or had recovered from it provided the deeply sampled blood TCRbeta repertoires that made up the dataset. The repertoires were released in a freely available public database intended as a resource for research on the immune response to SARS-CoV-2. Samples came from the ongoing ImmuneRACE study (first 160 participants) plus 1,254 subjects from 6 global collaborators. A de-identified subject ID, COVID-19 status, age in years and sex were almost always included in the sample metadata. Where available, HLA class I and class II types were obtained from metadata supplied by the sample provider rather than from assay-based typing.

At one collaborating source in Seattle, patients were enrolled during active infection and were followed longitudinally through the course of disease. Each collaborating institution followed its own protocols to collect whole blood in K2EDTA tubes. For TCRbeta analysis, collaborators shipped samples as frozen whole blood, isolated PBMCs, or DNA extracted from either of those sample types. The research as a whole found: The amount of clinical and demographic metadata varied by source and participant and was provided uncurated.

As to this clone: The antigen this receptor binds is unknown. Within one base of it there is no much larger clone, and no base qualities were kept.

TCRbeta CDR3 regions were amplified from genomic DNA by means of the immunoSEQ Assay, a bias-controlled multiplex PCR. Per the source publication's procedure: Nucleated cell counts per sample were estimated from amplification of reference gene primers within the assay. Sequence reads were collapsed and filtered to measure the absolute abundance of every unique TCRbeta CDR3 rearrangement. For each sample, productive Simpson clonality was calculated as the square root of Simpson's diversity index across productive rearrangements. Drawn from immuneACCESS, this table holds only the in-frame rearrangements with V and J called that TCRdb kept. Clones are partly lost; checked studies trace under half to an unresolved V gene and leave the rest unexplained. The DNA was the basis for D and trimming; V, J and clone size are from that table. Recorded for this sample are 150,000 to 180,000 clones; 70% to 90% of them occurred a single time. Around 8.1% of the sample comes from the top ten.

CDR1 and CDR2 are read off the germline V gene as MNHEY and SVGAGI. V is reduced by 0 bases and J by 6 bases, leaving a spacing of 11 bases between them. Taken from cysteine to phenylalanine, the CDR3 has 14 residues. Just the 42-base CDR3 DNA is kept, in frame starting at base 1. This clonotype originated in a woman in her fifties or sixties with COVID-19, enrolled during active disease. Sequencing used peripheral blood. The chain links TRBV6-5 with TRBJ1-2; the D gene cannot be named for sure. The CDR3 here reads CASSYSGGPDGYTF. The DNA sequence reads TGTGCCAGCAGTTACTCGGGAGGGCCGGATGGCTACACCTTC.